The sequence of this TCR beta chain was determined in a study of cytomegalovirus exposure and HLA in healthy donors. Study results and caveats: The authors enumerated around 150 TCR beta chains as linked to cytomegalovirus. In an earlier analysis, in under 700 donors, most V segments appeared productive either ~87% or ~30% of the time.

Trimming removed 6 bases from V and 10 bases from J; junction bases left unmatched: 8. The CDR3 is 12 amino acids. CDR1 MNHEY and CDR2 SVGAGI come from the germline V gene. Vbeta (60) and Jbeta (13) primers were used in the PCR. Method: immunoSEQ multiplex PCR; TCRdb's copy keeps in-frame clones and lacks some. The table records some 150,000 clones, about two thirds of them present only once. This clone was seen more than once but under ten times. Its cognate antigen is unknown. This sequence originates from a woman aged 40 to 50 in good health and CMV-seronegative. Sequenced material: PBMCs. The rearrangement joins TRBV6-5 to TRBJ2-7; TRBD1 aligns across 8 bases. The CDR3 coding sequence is TGTGCCAGCAGCTCCCCCGGACAGGGACAGTACTTC. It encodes CASSSPGQGQYF.